These 25 T cell receptor beta chains were all obtained from the same sample, sequenced in a study of technical replicates of blood from a handful of donors. Generated by immunoSEQ multiplex PCR, the TCRdb table keeps only in-frame clones and is missing some. The table has just over 80,000 clones, about 96% seen once. Sequenced material: T cells isolated from PBMCs. These receptor sequences come from a human donor in good health.

The chain uses TRBV28 and TRBJ1-5; TRBD1 matches at 9 bases. The germline gives CDR1 MDHEN, CDR2 SYDVKM. The CDR3 is made up of 15 amino acids. V lost 3 bases, J lost 7 bases, and 7 bases stayed unmatched. The CDR3 region is CASSFGDRDRQPQHF. CDR3 DNA sequence: TGTGCCAGCAGTTTCGGGGACAGGGATCGACAGCCCCAGCATTTT.

The sample holds a few counts of this clone. The V gene is TRBV9, the J gene TRBJ1-1, with TRBD1 identical over 12 bases. The CDR3 is 15 amino acids. Germline V gives CDR1 SGDLS, CDR2 YYNGEE. After removal of 4 bases from V and 6 bases from J, the junction contained 7 bases not matched to a gene. CDR3 sequence (DNA): TGTGCCAGCAGCCTACGGGACAGGGGGCGAGCTGAAGCTTTCTTT. It yields the protein CASSLRDRGRAEAFF. Full variable domain (rest looked up from reference TRBV9 and TRBJ1-1): DSGVTQTPKHLITATGQRVTLRCSPRSGDLSVYWYQQSLDQGLQFLIQYYNGEERAKGNILERFSAQQFPDLHSELNLSSLELGDSALYFCASSLRDRGRAEAFFGQGTRLTVV.

The genes are TRBV7-8 and TRBJ2-2; D may be TRBD2 (5 bases). Germline V gene data show CDR1 as SGHVS and CDR2 as FQNEAQ. The CDR3 is made up of 16 amino acids. V was cut by 5 bases and J by 1 base, with 14 bases left in between. This chain's CDR3 is CASSPIAGKNTGELFF. The CDR3 DNA reads TGTGCCAGCAGCCCGATAGCCGGGAAGAACACCGGGGAGCTGTTTTTT.

The rearrangement uses TRBV5-1 and TRBJ2-7, with D perhaps TRBD1 (6 bases). The CDR3 consists of 13 residues. V was shortened by 3 bases and J by 4 bases, with 11 bases between the two germline ends. The V gene's germline CDR1 is SGHRS and CDR2 YFSETQ. The DNA for the CDR3 is TGCGCCAGCAGCTCCGGGGACATTTACGAGCAGTACTTC. Protein: CASSSGDIYEQYF.

The chain recombines TRBV5-6 with TRBJ2-5, with TRBD1 matching 7 bases. The V and J ends lost 0 bases and 4 bases, in that order; junction bases with no gene match: 0. Germline V gene lookup returns CDR1 SGHDT and CDR2 YYEEEE. This CDR3 spans 13 amino acids. The CDR3 DNA reads TGTGCCAGCAGCTTGGACAGGGGAGAGACCCAGTACTTC. This translates into CASSLDRGETQYF.

The genes are TRBV5-1 and TRBJ2-1; maybe TRBD2 (5 bases). V was shortened by 1 base and J by 3 bases, with 11 bases between the two germline ends. The germline CDR1 and CDR2 sequences are SGHRS and YFSETQ. This CDR3 has 15 residues. CDR3 sequence reads: CASSLFPADYNEQFF. The CDR3 DNA follows: TGCGCCAGCAGCTTGTTCCCAGCGGACTACAATGAGCAGTTCTTC.

Here the CDR3 DNA reads TGTGCCAGCAGTTTCCCTAAAGGACTAGCGGGAGGGTTGAGAGATACGCAGTATTTT. Translating it yields CASSFPKGLAGGLRDTQYF. V gene TRBV28 combines with J gene TRBJ2-3, with 15 bases fitting TRBD2. The CDR3 length is 19 residues. V trimming: 3 bases; J trimming: 5 bases; junction bases outside the gene matches: 12. The germline V gene has CDR1 MDHEN and CDR2 SYDVKM.

V is TRBV29-1 and J is TRBJ2-7; D is unclear. The CDR3 has 14 amino acids. Germline V gene data show CDR1 as SQVTM and CDR2 as ANQGSEA. Trimming took off 4 bases at V and 1 base at J, with 14 bases between the two ends. CDR3 in DNA: TGCAGCGTTGGAAAAGGTACGACTTCCTACGAGCAGTACTTC. Translation: CSVGKGTTSYEQYF.

The V call is TRBV27, the J call TRBJ2-7; D might be TRBD1 (6 bases). V dropped 9 bases and J dropped 2 bases, with 17 bases sitting between them. CDR1 is MNHEY, CDR2 SMNVEV, per germline (reference sequence). The CDR3 spans 14 residues. The CDR3 DNA sequence: TGTGCCAGTACTACAGGGAAAGCTGCCTACGAGCAGTACTTC. Its translation is CASTTGKAAYEQYF.

This chain joins TRBV6-1 and TRBJ2-5; D gene uncertain. V was shortened by 0 bases and J by 5 bases, with 7 bases between the two germline ends. This CDR3 has 13 residues. Germline V gene data show CDR1 as MNHNS and CDR2 as SASEGT. The CDR3 reads CASSEAGFETQYF. CDR3 coding DNA: TGTGCCAGCAGTGAAGCCGGGTTCGAGACCCAGTACTTC.

This rearrangement joins TRBV6-4 to TRBJ1-2; TRBD1 matches at 8 bases. V lost 8 bases and J lost 8; bases outside the gene matches: 10. Germline V gene sequence: CDR1 MRHNA, CDR2 SNTAGT. The CDR3 runs to 13 residues. The CDR3 DNA sequence: TGTGCCAGCGAGTGCAGGGGGCGCCGGGGCTACACCTTC. Protein sequence: CASECRGRRGYTF.

The V and J genes are TRBV27 and TRBJ1-2; 8 bases match TRBD1. With 2 bases clipped from V and 4 bases from J, the junction kept 9 bases outside the gene matches. Germline CDR1 reads MNHEY; CDR2 reads SMNVEV (reference sequence). The CDR3 is made up of 16 amino acids. CDR3 amino acids: CASSLAWTGNGYGYTF. The CDR3 DNA is TGTGCCAGCAGTTTAGCATGGACAGGGAACGGCTATGGCTACACCTTC.

The V gene is TRBV7-3, the J gene TRBJ1-2; D not certain. Germline-derived CDR1 and CDR2 are SGHTA and FQGTGA. The CDR3 is 12 residues long. Between the trimmed V and J ends, which lost 2 bases and 3 bases, there was a span of 4 bases. CDR3 nucleotides: TGTGCCAGCAGCTTACAGGACTATGGCTACACCTTC. This encodes CASSLQDYGYTF.

This chain links TRBV5-4 with TRBJ1-4, with D uncertain. CDR3 length: 13 residues. The germline V and J ends were trimmed by 5 bases and 5 bases, with 10 bases remaining between them. Germline loops: CDR1 SGHNT, CDR2 YYREEE (reference sequence). DNA for the CDR3: TGTGCCAGCAGTCCGCCAGGAAATGAAAAACTGTTTTTT. This encodes CASSPPGNEKLFF.

The J gene is TRBJ2-2, the V gene TRBV4-1; 11 nucleotides align to TRBD2. This CDR3 is 16 amino acids long. Germline lookup yields CDR1 MGHRA and CDR2 YSYEKL. V lost 5 bases and J lost 7; bases outside the gene matches: 9. CDR3 sequence reads: CASSARLAGSYGELFF. CDR3 DNA sequence: TGCGCCAGCAGCGCTAGACTAGCGGGATCATACGGGGAGCTGTTTTTT.

The chain joins TRBV30 to TRBJ2-3; 13 bases line up with TRBD2. Germline V CDR1 and CDR2: GTSNPN, SVGIG (reference sequence). This CDR3 contains 14 residues. Germline trimming cut 5 bases from V and 2 bases from J; bases unmatched to any gene: 1. The CDR3 is CAWGLAGDTDTQYF. The CDR3 DNA sequence: TGTGCCTGGGGACTAGCGGGAGACACAGATACGCAGTATTTT.

CDR3 protein: CAWSVSGEMGQFF. DNA for the CDR3: TGTGCCTGGAGTGTATCAGGGGAAATGGGGCAGTTCTTC. The chain couples TRBV30 to TRBJ2-1, with D tentatively TRBD1 (6 bases). Trimming removed 0 bases at V and 12 bases at J, with 15 bases between. Per germline, CDR1 GTSNPN and CDR2 SVGIG (reference sequence). CDR3 length: 13 amino acids.

V gene TRBV7-9 combines with J gene TRBJ1-2, with D tentatively TRBD1 (6 bases). The CDR3 length is 11 residues. CDR1 and CDR2 (germline): SEHNR, FQNEAQ (reference sequence). Trimming removed 5 bases at V and 8 bases at J, with 9 bases between. CDR3 amino acids: CASSHRDGYTF. CDR3 nucleotide sequence: TGTGCCAGCAGCCACAGGGACGGCTACACCTTC.

This chain uses TRBV6-6 with TRBJ2-1; tentative D call: TRBD1 (6 bases). V shed 4 bases and J shed 2 bases, with 9 bases lying between them. The CDR3 length is 14 residues. Germline CDR1 MNHNY, CDR2 SVGAGI (reference sequence). CDR3 protein: CASSSDSTYNEQFF. CDR3 in DNA: TGTGCCAGCAGTTCGGACAGCACCTACAATGAGCAGTTCTTC.

CDR3 residues: CASSDRSGVNTGELFF. Written as DNA, the CDR3 is TGTGCCAGCAGTGATAGATCGGGGGTGAACACCGGGGAGCTGTTTTTT. The chain couples TRBV6-4 to TRBJ2-2; D possibly corresponds to TRBD2 (6 bases). Germline V gene sequence: CDR1 MRHNA, CDR2 SNTAGT. The CDR3 loop spans 16 amino acids. Between the trimmed V and J ends, which lost 3 bases and 1 base, there was a span of 12 bases.

The chain combines TRBV6-6 with TRBJ1-3, with D possibly being TRBD1 (5 bases). The CDR3 has 15 amino acids. Trimming removed 2 bases from V and 0 bases from J, with 8 bases in between. Germline CDR1 reads MNHNY; CDR2 reads SVGAGI (reference sequence). The CDR3 DNA is TGTGCCAGCAGTTACCCGGGGGGCTCTGGAAACACCATATATTTT. Residues: CASSYPGGSGNTIYF.

This clone was observed a single time. The rearrangement uses TRBV10-3 and TRBJ2-1; 7 positions agree with TRBD2. J gave up 9 bases and V 10 bases, and 15 bases lay outside the gene matches. CDR1 and CDR2 (germline): ENHRY, SYGVKD. CDR3 size: 14 residues. The CDR3 spells CATLNGDYSVEQFF. CDR3 bases: TGTGCCACACTCAACGGGGACTATAGTGTTGAGCAGTTCTTC.

The gene calls are TRBV5-1 and TRBJ2-3; D unresolved. Germline V gene lookup returns CDR1 SGHRS and CDR2 YFSETQ. The V and J ends lost 5 bases and 2 bases respectively, with 12 bases between them. CDR3 length: 14 amino acids. CDR3 loop: CASSSLYATDTQYF. The CDR3 region has the DNA TGCGCCAGCAGTTCACTTTATGCCACAGATACGCAGTATTTT. Full variable domain (missing parts from reference TRBV5-1 and TRBJ2-3): KAGVTQTPRYLIKTRGQQVTLSCSPISGHRSVSWYQQTPGQGLQFLFEYFSETQRNKGNFPGRFSGRQFSNSRSEMNVSTLELGDSALYLCASSSLYATDTQYFGPGTRLTVL.

This sequence joins TRBV2 and TRBJ2-7; maybe TRBD2 (6 bases). V dropped 6 bases and J dropped 3 bases, with 15 bases sitting between them. Per the germline V gene, CDR1 is SNHLY and CDR2 is FYNNEI. The CDR3 extends over 14 amino acids. CDR3 sequence: CASSAGRGIYEQYF. The CDR3, as DNA: TGTGCCAGCAGCGCTGGACGGGGGATCTACGAGCAGTACTTC.

The chain employs TRBV11-2 and TRBJ2-7; 7 bases are a match to TRBD2. The CDR3 runs to 15 residues. Germline V gives CDR1 SGHAT, CDR2 FQNNGV. V shed 4 bases, J shed 3 bases, and the junction held 9 bases outside the gene matches. CDR3 in DNA: TGTGCCAGCAGCTCCGATGGACTAGGAGTCTACGAGCAGTACTTC. Protein sequence: CASSSDGLGVYEQYF. Together with reference TRBV11-2 and TRBJ2-7, the CDR3 gives the full variable domain: EAGVAQSPRYKIIEKRQSVAFWCNPISGHATLYWYQQILGQGPKLLIQFQNNGVVDDSQLPKDRFSAERLKGVDSTLKIQPAKLEDSAVYLCASSSDGLGVYEQYFGPGTRLTVT.